Reported below is one T cell receptor beta chain. The data belong to a study of blood T cells in healthy people across ages. Germline V gives CDR1 SQVTM, CDR2 ANQGSEA. The CDR3 spans 11 residues. The authors ran a second PCR of roughly 7 to 11 cycles using a sample-barcoded 5' primer and a J-beta primer mix. Via MiXCR, TCRdb re-called the 5' RACE reads, giving one row per CDR3 protein. Found here are some 920,000 distinct CDR3 sequences, 51% of them singletons; the top ten hold around 21%. The sequence came from a woman aged 55-69 years in good health. The V call is TRBV29-1, the J call TRBJ2-4; TRBD1 matches 8 bases. The DNA matches TRBJ2-7 better at its end, which makes the J call doubtful. The sequencing sample was made of blood. CDR3 sequence reads: CSGPDRGEQYF. In DNA, the CDR3 is TGCAGCGGCCCCGACAGGGGCGAGCAGTACTTC.